The 4 T cell receptor beta chains below come from one sample, sequenced in a study of neoadjuvant nivolumab and ipilimumab in lung cancer. The protocol was immunoSEQ multiplex PCR, while the TCRdb copy is restricted to in-frame clones and leaves out a portion. The data contain 30,000 or so clones, more than 90% of them singletons. The source material was peripheral blood, sampled after neoadjuvant nivolumab, alone or with ipilimumab, at or shortly before surgery. The source is an adult with non-small cell lung cancer.

A word on this clone: Mismatch with germline at one junction end may stem from a read error. The chain uses TRBV5-6 and TRBJ1-1, with D maybe TRBD1 (6 bases). Per germline, CDR1 SGHDT and CDR2 YYEEEE. This CDR3 comprises 18 residues. CDR3 nucleotide sequence: TGTGCCAGCAGCTCAGCGGGGGGCGTTGTTCATTCGGGCAGGTCCGGAGTCTTT. Protein: CASSSAGGVVHSGRSGVF.

The CDR3 DNA is TGTGCCAGCAGCCTCTGGAGCTACGAGCAGTACTTC. Its translation is CASSLWSYEQYF. This chain connects TRBV14 to TRBJ2-7; unclear D gene. The CDR3 sequence is 12 residues long. The V gene lost 4 bases and the J gene lost 3 bases, with 7 bases spanning the gap. Germline CDR1 SGHDN, CDR2 FVKESK.

V usage is TRBV18 and J usage is TRBJ1-2; D is possibly TRBD1 (5 bases). Deletions cut 3 bases from V and 8 bases from J, with 16 bases between. This CDR3 region has 14 residues. Germline V CDR1 and CDR2: KGHSH, LQKENI. CDR3 sequence (DNA): TGTGCCAGCTCACCCCTTCGGGACGTCTTGGGCTACACCTTC. The encoded protein is CASSPLRDVLGYTF.

The J gene is TRBJ2-2, the V gene TRBV18; D gene uncertain. CDR1 is KGHSH, CDR2 LQKENI, per germline. V was shortened by 5 bases and J by 0 bases, with 1 base between the two germline ends. This CDR3 is built from 12 residues. CDR3 sequence: CASSANTGELFF. The CDR3 DNA is TGTGCCAGCTCAGCGAACACCGGGGAGCTGTTTTTT.